This is a list of T cell receptor beta chains from one sample in a study of T cell responses to AZD1222 COVID-19 vaccine. Sequencing used immunoSEQ multiplex PCR; TCRdb keeps in-frame clones, though not all of them. Among 100,000 or so clones listed, approximately 87% were seen once. This specimen consisted of peripheral blood, obtained on day 0 of AZD1222 vaccination. The source is an adult in good health. CDR3s include the opening cysteine and the closing phenylalanine or tryptophan. The D gene is left open where the match is weak. Only some rows state a clone size, as once, few, many or a class for expanded clones.

d_call j_call v_call clone_size cdr3_nt cdr3_aa
TRBD2 TRBJ2-3 TRBV6-5 NA TGTGCCTCCACTAGCGGGGTCGCCTTCACAGATACGCAGTATTTT CASTSGVAFTDTQYF
NA TRBJ1-4 TRBV3-1/TRBV3-2 NA TGTGCCAGCAGTCTTATGTCTGGGTTTGCAACTAATGAAAAACTGTTTTTT CASSLMSGFATNEKLFF
NA TRBJ1-1 TRBV20-1 NA TGCAGTGCCATTTTACAGGAGGAAGCTTTCTTT CSAILQEEAFF
NA TRBJ2-3 TRBV5-1 NA TGCGCCAGCAGCACCTCGGTGGGCAGTGGGACAGATACGCAGTATTTT CASSTSVGSGTDTQYF
NA TRBJ1-3 TRBV30 NA TGTGCCTGGTCTGGACATAGAAACACCATATATTTT CAWSGHRNTIYF
TRBD1 TRBJ1-6 TRBV5-1 few TGCGCCAGCAGCTTGGACGTGACAGGGAGTTATTCACCCCTCCACTTT CASSLDVTGSYSPLHF
NA TRBJ1-2 TRBV18 NA TGTGCCAGCTCACCTACCGGGACCGACAACTATGGCTACACCTTC CASSPTGTDNYGYTF
TRBD2 TRBJ2-3 TRBV3-1/TRBV3-2 NA TGTGCCAGCAGCTACGGGACTAGCGGCACAGATACGCAGTATTTT CASSYGTSGTDTQYF
NA TRBJ1-1 TRBV4-3 NA TGCGCCAGCAGCCCCTCCATGATCGAGCCCCCAGCTGAAGCTTTCTTT CASSPSMIEPPAEAFF
NA TRBJ1-1 TRBV18 NA TGTGCCAGCTCAGAAGGCACGAACACTGAAGCTTTCTTT CASSEGTNTEAFF
TRBD1 TRBJ1-4 TRBV6-1 NA TGTGCCAGCAGTGACAGGGGGTCAAATGAAAAACTGTTTTTT CASSDRGSNEKLFF
NA TRBJ1-1 TRBV19 NA TGTGCCAGTAGCCCGATACAGGGTGGGATCACTGAAGCTTTCTTT CASSPIQGGITEAFF
TRBD1 TRBJ2-7 TRBV11-2 NA TGTGCCAGCAGCTCAGGACAGGGTCGGTACGAGCAGTACTTC CASSSGQGRYEQYF
NA TRBJ1-6 TRBV6-5 NA TGTGCCAGCAGCCCCTCAAGGTGGGCCTCATCACCCCTCCACTTT CASSPSRWASSPLHF
NA TRBJ2-2 TRBV24-1 NA TGTGCCACCAGCCGACTGGGGGACACCGGGGAGCTGTTTTTT CATSRLGDTGELFF
NA TRBJ1-2 TRBV7-8 NA TGTGCCAGCAGGGACCCGGGGAACTATGGCTACACCTTC CASRDPGNYGYTF
NA TRBJ1-5 TRBV18 NA TGTGCCAGCCGTAGTACAGGGAATCAGCCCCAGCATTTT CASRSTGNQPQHF
TRBD2 TRBJ2-1 TRBV5-1 NA TGCGCCAGCAGCCCTCTCGGCGGGGGGTCCCACAATGAGCAGTTCTTC CASSPLGGGSHNEQFF
NA TRBJ2-1 TRBV18 NA TGTGCCAGCTCACCTGGGACACAGGGAACCTACAATGAGCAGTTCTTC CASSPGTQGTYNEQFF
NA TRBJ2-7 TRBV29-1 NA TGCAGCGTTGGCAAGGTCTACGAGCAGTACTTC CSVGKVYEQYF
TRBD2 TRBJ2-5 TRBV19 NA TGTGCCAGTAGGGGACTAGCTACACCGCAAGAGACCCAGTACTTC CASRGLATPQETQYF
NA TRBJ2-7 TRBV21-1 NA TGTGCCAGCAGCCTAACTAAGGGGCTCATGATATACGAGCAGTACTTC CASSLTKGLMIYEQYF
TRBD1 TRBJ1-2 TRBV6-5 NA TGTGCCAGCAGGACAGGGGAAGGTGGCTACACCTTC CASRTGEGGYTF
TRBD1 TRBJ1-2 TRBV6-5 NA TGTGCCAGCAGACCTCGGACAGGCGACTATGGCTACACCTTC CASRPRTGDYGYTF
TRBD1 TRBJ2-5 TRBV5-5 NA TGTGCCAGTACAGGAAGACAGGGGGGAGAGACCCAGTACTTC CASTGRQGGETQYF
NA TRBJ1-6 TRBV6-5 NA TGTGCCGCTGACGACGGGGTTGTCTCACCCCTCCACTTT CAADDGVVSPLHF
NA TRBJ2-6 TRBV5-1 NA TGCGCCAGCAGCCTCACAGGGACTGGGGCCAACGTCCTGACTTTC CASSLTGTGANVLTF
NA TRBJ2-7 TRBV7-3 NA TGTGCCAGCAGTTCCGGGCCCTCCTACGAGCAGTACTTC CASSSGPSYEQYF
NA TRBJ1-2 TRBV6-1 NA TGTGCCAGCAGTGTCGGGACATTGGGGCCGTACGTGGGCTACACCTTC CASSVGTLGPYVGYTF
TRBD1 TRBJ1-6 TRBV7-8 NA TGTGCCAGCAGCTCCTGGACAGGGGGCCTTTCACCCCTCCACTTT CASSSWTGGLSPLHF